This T cell receptor (beta chain) was sequenced in a study of blood T cell repertoires in COVID-19 (TCRdb year 2020). Background on the whole study: Samples covering the acute and convalescent phases of COVID-19 were provided by collaborators in the United States, Italy and Spain. The material from the prospective study consisted of cDNA or gDNA derived from T cells, B-cell-depleted T cells, or PBMCs. Deeply sampled blood TCRbeta repertoires from subjects exposed to, actively infected with, or recovered from COVID-19 were included in the dataset. The repertoires were released in a freely available public database intended as a resource for research on the immune response to SARS-CoV-2. The samples were drawn from two sources: the first 160 participants of the ongoing ImmuneRACE study, and some 1,300 subjects contributed by 6 global collaborators. The sample metadata nearly always contained a de-identified subject ID, COVID-19 status, age in years and sex. HLA class I and class II types, where available, came from metadata supplied by the sample provider rather than from assay-based typing. The paper as a whole reports these results and caveats: The amount of clinical and demographic metadata varied by source and participant and was provided uncurated.

Collaborating institutions collected whole blood in K2EDTA tubes following their own protocols. Collaborator samples were shipped for TCRbeta analysis as frozen whole blood, isolated PBMCs, or DNA extracted from either sample type. Remarks on this clone: It lacks a known antigen. Nothing much larger sits one base from this clone, and base qualities are not available.

V is reduced by 3 bases and J by 7 bases, leaving a spacing of 17 bases between them. The CDR3, from cysteine to phenylalanine, totals 14 residues. The only DNA kept is the CDR3, 42 bases in frame from the first base. CDR1 and CDR2 are read off the germline V gene (reference sequence) as SGHNT and YYREEE. TCRbeta CDR3 regions were amplified from genomic DNA by means of the immunoSEQ Assay, a bias-controlled multiplex PCR. The paper's processing steps were these. The number of nucleated cells in each sample was estimated from the amplification of reference gene primers within the assay. To quantify the absolute abundance of each unique TCRbeta CDR3 rearrangement, sequence reads were collapsed and filtered. Productive Simpson clonality was computed per sample as the square root of Simpson's diversity index over productive rearrangements. TCRdb mirrors the immuneACCESS table, restricted to in-frame sequences. Some clones are absent from its copies; in checked studies, under half trace to an unresolved V gene, and the reason for the others is unknown. V and J calls and clone size are those listed in that table; D and trimming were worked out from the DNA. A total of about 52,000 clones appear in this sample, about 82% of them only once. The ten largest clones represent around 24% of the sample.

The clonotype originates from a woman aged 80 or over with acute or convalescent COVID-19. The sample consisted of peripheral blood. The rearrangement combines TRBV5-4 with TRBJ2-7; matching of 5 bases hints at TRBD1 as the D gene. The nucleotides are TGTGCCAGCAGCTCCGCCGGTTCTCCAGGGGAGCAGTACTTC. It codes for CASSSAGSPGEQYF.